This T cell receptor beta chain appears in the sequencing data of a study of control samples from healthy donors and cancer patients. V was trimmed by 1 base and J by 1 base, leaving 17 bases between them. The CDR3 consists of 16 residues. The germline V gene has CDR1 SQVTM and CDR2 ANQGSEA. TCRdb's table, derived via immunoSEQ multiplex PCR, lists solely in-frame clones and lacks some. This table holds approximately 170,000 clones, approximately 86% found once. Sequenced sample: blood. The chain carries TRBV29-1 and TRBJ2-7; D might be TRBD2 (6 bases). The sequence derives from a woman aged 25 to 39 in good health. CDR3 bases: TGCAGCGTTGAAGTTCCGGAGGGACGCGTGTCCTACGAGCAGTACTTC. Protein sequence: CSVEVPEGRVSYEQYF.